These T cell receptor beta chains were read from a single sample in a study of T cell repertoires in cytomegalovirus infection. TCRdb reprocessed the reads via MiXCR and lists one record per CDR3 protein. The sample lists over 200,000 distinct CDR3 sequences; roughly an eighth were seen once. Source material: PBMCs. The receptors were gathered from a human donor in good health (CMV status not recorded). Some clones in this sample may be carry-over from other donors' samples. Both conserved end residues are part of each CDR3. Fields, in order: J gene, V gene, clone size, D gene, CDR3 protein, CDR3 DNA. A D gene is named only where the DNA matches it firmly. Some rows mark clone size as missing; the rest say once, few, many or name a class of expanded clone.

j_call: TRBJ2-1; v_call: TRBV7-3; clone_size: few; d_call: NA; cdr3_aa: CARPLGGGDEQFF; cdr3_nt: TGTGCCAGGCCCCTCGGGGGCGGGGATGAGCAGTTCTTC
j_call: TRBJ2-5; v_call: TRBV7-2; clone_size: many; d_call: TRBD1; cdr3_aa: CASSPSPGTGNQYF; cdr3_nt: TGTGCCAGCAGCCCCAGTCCCGGGACAGGGAACCAGTACTTC
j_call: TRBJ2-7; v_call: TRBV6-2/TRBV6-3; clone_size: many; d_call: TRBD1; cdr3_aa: CASSDTFPGTGTYEQYF; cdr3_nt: TGTGCCAGCAGTGATACCTTCCCCGGGACAGGAACCTACGAGCAGTACTTC
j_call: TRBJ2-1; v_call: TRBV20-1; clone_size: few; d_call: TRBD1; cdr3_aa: CSAEDRGNSYNEQFF; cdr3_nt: TGCAGTGCTGAAGACAGGGGTAACTCCTACAATGAGCAGTTCTTC
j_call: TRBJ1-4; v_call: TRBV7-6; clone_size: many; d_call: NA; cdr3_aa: CASSLRAGGEKLFF; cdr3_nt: TGTGCCAGCAGCTTAAGGGCAGGCGGTGAAAAACTGTTTTTT
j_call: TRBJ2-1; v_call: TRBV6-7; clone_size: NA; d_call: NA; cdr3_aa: CASSYDSRGEQFF; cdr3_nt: TGTGCCAGCAGTTACGACTCCAGGGGTGAGCAGTTCTTC
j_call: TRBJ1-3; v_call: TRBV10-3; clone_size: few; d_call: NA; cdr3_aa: CAISELIGTTQDTIYF; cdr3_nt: TGTGCCATCAGTGAGCTGATCGGGACGACTCAGGACACCATATATTTT
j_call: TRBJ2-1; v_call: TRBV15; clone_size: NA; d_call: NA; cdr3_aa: CATSRDGRVQYNEQFF; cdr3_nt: TGTGCCACCAGCAGAGACGGTAGGGTCCAGTACAATGAGCAGTTCTTC
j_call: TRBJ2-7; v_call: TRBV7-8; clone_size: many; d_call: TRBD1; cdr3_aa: CASSLWGVRDRGDEQYF; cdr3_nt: TGTGCCAGCAGCCTATGGGGCGTCCGGGACAGGGGTGACGAGCAGTACTTC
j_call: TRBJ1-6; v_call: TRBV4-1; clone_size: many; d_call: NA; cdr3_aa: CASSQGRVFSPLHF; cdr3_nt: TGCGCCAGCAGCCAAGGCAGGGTTTTTTCACCCCTCCACTTT
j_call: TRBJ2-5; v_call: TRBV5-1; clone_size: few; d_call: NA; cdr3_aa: CASSPGIKETQYF; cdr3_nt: TGCGCCAGCAGCCCCGGAATAAAAGAGACCCAGTACTTC
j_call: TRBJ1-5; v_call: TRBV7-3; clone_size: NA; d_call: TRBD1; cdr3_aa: CASSLQTGEQPQHF; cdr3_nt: TGTGCCAGCAGCCTCCAGACAGGGGAACAGCCCCAGCATTTT
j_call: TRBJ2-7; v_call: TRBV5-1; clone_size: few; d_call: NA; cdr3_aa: CASSLGQGGPYEQYF; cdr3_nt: TGCGCCAGCAGCTTGGGACAGGGAGGCCCCTACGAGCAGTACTTC
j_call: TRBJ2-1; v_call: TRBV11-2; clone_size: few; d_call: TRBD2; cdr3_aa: CASSFGTSGNNNEQFF; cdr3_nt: TGTGCCAGCAGCTTCGGGACTAGCGGCAATAACAATGAGCAGTTCTTC
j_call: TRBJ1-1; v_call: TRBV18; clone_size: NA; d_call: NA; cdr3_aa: CASSQKQGRTTEAFF; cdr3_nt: TGTGCCAGCTCACAAAAACAGGGACGCACTACTGAAGCTTTCTTT
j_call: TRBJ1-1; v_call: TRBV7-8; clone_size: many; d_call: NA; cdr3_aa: CASSLGSGMNTEAFF; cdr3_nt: TGTGCCAGCAGCTTAGGGTCAGGAATGAACACTGAAGCTTTCTTT
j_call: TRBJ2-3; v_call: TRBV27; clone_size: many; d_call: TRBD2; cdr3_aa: CASSLTLPSGLSTDTQYF; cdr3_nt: TGTGCCAGCAGTTTAACCCTCCCTAGCGGGCTGAGCACAGATACGCAGTATTTT
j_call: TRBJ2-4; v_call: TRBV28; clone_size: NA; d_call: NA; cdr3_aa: CASSLSGAAKNIQYF; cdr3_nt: TGTGCCAGCAGTTTATCGGGTGCGGCCAAAAACATTCAGTACTTC
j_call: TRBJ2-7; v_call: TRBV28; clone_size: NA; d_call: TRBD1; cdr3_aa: CASVRGQGMYEQYF; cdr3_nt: TGTGCCAGCGTGAGGGGACAGGGAATGTACGAGCAGTACTTC
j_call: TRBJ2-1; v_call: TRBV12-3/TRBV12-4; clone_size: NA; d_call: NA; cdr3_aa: CASSRNVGVGEQFF; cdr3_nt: TGTGCCAGCAGCCGAAATGTGGGGGTCGGTGAGCAGTTCTTC
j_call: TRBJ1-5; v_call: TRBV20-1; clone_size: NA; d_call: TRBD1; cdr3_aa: CSARDPQGARNQPQHF; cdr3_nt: TGCAGTGCTAGAGATCCACAGGGGGCGAGGAATCAGCCCCAGCATTTT
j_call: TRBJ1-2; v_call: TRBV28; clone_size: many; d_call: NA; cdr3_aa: CASSFGTGGGYTF; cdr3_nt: TGTGCCAGCAGTTTTGGCACTGGCGGCGGCTACACCTTC
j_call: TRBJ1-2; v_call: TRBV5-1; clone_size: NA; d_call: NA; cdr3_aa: CASSPRVVDGYTF; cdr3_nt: TGCGCCAGCAGTCCGAGGGTCGTCGATGGCTACACCTTC
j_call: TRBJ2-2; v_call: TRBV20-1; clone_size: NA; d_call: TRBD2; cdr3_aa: CSGLAGNTGELFF; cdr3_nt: TGCAGCGGACTAGCGGGCAACACCGGGGAGCTGTTTTTT
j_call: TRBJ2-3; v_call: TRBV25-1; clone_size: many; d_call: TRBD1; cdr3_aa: CASSRTGGADTQYF; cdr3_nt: TGTGCCAGCAGTAGGACAGGGGGCGCAGATACGCAGTATTTT
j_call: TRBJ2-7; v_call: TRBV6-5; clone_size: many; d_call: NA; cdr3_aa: CASSYRDSYEQYF; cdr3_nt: TGTGCCAGCAGTTACCGCGACTCCTACGAGCAGTACTTC
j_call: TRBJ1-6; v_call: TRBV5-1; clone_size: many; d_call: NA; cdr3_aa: CASSQDGFNSPLHF; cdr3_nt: TGCGCCAGCAGCCAAGACGGTTTTAATTCACCCCTCCACTTT
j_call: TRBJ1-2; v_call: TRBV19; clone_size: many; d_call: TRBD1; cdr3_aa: CASYSSPDRGRGYTF; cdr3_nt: TGTGCCAGCTACTCTTCGCCGGACAGGGGGCGAGGCTACACCTTC
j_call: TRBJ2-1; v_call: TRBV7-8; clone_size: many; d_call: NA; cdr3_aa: CASSQTRGVPYNEQFF; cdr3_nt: TGTGCCAGCAGCCAGACACGCGGGGTGCCCTACAATGAGCAGTTCTTC
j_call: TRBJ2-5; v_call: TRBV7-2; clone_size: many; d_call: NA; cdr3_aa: CASSAQRETQYF; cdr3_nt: TGTGCCAGCAGCGCGCAACGAGAGACCCAGTACTTC
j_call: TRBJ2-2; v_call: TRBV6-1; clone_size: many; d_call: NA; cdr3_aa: CASSKVSTGELFF; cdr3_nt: TGTGCCAGCAGTAAGGTCTCCACCGGGGAGCTGTTTTTT
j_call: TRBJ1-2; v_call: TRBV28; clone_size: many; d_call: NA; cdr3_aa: CASSFLGYDGYTF; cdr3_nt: TGTGCCAGCAGTTTCTTGGGATACGATGGCTACACCTTC
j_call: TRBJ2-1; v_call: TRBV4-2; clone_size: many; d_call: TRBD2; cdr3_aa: CASAPTASGIYNEQFF; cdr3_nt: TGTGCCAGCGCCCCTACTGCTAGCGGGATTTACAATGAGCAGTTCTTC
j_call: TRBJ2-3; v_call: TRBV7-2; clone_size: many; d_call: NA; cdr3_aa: CASSLRGSTDTQYF; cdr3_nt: TGTGCCAGCAGCTTAAGAGGGAGCACAGATACGCAGTATTTT
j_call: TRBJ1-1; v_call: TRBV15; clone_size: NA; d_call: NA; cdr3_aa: CATSREASTILNTEAFF; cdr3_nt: TGTGCCACCAGCAGAGAGGCTTCGACTATTTTGAACACTGAAGCTTTCTTT
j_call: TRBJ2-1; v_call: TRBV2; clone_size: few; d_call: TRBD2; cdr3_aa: CASTRDALATKGEQFF; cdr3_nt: TGTGCCAGCACCAGGGATGCACTAGCGACCAAGGGGGAGCAGTTCTTC
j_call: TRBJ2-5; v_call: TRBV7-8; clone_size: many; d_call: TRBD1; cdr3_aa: CASSLKGRTGYQETQYF; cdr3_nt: TGTGCCAGCAGCTTAAAAGGTCGGACAGGGTATCAAGAGACCCAGTACTTC
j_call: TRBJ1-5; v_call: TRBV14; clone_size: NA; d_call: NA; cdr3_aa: CASSPPPVPGRGNQPQHF; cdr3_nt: TGTGCCAGCAGCCCCCCCCCCGTTCCGGGTCGGGGCAATCAGCCCCAGCATTTT
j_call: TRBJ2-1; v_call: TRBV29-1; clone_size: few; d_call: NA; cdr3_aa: CSVVPDSRSYNEQFF; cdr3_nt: TGCAGCGTTGTGCCGGACTCCCGTTCCTACAATGAGCAGTTCTTC
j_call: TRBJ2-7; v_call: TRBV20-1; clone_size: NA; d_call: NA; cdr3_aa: CSARFNTYEQYF; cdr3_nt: TGCAGTGCTAGGTTTAACACGTACGAGCAGTACTTC
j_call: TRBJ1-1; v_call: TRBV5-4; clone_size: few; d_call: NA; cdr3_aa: CASRSGQMNTEAFF; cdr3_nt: TGTGCCAGCAGATCAGGACAGATGAACACTGAAGCTTTCTTT